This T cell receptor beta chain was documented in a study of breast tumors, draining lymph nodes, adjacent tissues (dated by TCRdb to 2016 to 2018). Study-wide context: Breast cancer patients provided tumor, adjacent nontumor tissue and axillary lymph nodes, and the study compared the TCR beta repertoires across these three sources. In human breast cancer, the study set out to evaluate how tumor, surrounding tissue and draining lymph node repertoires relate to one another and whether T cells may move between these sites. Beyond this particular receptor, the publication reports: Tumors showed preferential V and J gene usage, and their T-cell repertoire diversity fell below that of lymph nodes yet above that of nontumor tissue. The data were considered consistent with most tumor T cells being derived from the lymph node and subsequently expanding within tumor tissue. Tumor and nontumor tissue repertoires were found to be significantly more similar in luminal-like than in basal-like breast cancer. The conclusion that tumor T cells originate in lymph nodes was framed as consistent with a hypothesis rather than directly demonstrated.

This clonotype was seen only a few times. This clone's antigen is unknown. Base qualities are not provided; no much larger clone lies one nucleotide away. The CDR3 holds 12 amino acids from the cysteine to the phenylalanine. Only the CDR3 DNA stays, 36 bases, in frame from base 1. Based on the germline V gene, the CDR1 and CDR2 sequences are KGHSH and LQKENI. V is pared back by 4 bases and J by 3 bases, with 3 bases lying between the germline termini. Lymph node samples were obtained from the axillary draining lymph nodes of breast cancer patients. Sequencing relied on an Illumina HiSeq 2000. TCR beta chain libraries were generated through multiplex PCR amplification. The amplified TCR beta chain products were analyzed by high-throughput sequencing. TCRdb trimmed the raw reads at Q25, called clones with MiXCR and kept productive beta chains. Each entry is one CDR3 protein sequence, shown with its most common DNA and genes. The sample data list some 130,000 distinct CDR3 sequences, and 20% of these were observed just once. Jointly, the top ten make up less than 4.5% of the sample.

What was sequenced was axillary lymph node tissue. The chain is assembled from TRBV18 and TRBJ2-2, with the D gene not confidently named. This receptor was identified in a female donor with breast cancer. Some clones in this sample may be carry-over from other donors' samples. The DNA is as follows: TGTGCCAGCTCACAATACACCGGGGAGCTGTTTTTT. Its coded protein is CASSQYTGELFF.